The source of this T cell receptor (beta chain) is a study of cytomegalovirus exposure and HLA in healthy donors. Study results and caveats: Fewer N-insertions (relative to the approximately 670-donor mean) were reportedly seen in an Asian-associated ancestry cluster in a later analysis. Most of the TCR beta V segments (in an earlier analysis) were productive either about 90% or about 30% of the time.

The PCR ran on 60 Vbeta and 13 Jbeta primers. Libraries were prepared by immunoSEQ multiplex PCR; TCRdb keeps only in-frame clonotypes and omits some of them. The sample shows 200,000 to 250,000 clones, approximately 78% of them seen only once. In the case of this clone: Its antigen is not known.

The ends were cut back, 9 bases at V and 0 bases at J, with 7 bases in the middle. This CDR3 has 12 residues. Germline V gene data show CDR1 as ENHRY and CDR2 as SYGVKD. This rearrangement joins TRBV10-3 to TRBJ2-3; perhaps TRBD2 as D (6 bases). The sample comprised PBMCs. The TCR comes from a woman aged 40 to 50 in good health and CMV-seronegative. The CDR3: CAISGSTDTQYF. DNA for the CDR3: TGTGCCATTAGCGGCAGCACAGATACGCAGTATTTT.